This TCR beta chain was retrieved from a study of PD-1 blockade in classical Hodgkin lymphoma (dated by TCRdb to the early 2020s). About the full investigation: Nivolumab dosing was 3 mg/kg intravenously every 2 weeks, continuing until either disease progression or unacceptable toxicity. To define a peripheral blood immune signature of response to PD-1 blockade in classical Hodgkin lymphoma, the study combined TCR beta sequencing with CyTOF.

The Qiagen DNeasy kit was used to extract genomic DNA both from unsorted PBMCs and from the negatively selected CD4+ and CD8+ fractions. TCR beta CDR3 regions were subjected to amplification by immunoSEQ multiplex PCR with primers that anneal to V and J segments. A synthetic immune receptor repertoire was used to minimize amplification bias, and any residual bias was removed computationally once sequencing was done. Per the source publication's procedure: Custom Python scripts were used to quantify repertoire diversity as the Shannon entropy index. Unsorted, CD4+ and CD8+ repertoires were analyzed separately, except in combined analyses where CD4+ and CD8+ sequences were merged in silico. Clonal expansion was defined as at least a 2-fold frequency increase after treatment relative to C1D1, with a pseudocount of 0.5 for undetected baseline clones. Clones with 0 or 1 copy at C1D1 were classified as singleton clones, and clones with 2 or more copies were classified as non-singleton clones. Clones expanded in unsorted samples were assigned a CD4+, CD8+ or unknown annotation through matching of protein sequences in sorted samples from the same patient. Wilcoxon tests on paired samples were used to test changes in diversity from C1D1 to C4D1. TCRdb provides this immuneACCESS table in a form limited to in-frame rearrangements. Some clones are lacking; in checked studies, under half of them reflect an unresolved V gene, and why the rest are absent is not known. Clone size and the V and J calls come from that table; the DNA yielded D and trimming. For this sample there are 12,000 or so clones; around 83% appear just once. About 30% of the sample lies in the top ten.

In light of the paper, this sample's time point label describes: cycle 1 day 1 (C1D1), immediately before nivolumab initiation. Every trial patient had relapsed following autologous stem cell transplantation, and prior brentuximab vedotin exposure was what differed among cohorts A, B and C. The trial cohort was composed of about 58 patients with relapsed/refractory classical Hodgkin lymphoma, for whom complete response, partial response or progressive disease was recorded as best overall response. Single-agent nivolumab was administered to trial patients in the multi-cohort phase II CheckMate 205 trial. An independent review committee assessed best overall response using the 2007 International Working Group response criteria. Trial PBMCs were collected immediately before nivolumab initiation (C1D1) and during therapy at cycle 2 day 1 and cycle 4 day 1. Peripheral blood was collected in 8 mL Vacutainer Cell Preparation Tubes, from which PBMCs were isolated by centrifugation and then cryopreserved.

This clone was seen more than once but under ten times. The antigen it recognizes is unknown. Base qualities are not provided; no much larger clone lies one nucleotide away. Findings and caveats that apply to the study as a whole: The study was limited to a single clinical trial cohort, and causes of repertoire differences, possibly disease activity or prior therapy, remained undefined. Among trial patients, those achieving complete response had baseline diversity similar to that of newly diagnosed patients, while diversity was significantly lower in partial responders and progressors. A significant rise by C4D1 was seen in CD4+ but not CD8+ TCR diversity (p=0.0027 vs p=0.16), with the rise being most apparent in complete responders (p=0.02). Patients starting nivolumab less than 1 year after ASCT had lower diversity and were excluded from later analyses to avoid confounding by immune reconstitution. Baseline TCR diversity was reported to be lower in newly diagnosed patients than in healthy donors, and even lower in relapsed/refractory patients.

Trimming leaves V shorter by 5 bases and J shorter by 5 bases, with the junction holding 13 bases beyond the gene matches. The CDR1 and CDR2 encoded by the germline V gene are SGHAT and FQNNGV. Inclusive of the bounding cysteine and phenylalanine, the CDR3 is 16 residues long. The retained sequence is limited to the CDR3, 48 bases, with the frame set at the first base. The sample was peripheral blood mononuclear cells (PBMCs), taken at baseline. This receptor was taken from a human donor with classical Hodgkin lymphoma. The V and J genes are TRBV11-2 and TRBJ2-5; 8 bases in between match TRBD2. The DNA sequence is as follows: TGTGCCAGCAGCCACATAGGGCGGGGGGCGTGGGAGACCCAGTACTTC. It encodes CASSHIGRGAWETQYF.